Given below is one T cell receptor (beta chain) in context. This record comes from a study of radiation and T cells in renal cell carcinoma. The time point: blood 4 weeks post-SBRT, at nephrectomy. Treatment described: 15 Gy SBRT to primary tumor, nephrectomy 4 weeks later. Trimming removed 4 bases from V and 1 base from J; junction bases left unmatched: 6. In germline, CDR1 is MNHEY, CDR2 SMNVEV (reference sequence). This CDR3 has 16 amino acids. The method was immunoSEQ multiplex PCR; TCRdb's version includes in-frame clones alone and lacks a portion of them. The sample contains around 140,000 clones, around nine tenths of which appear only once.

This receptor was identified in a woman aged 45 to 65 with renal cell carcinoma. The sequences come from blood, collected from a patient whose treatment included radiotherapy and nephrectomy. The chain employs TRBV27 and TRBJ1-1, with 10 bases fitting TRBD1. The CDR3 sequence: CASSSDRGRGNTEAFF. As DNA, the CDR3 is TGTGCCAGCAGTTCCGACAGGGGGCGAGGGAACACTGAAGCTTTCTTT.